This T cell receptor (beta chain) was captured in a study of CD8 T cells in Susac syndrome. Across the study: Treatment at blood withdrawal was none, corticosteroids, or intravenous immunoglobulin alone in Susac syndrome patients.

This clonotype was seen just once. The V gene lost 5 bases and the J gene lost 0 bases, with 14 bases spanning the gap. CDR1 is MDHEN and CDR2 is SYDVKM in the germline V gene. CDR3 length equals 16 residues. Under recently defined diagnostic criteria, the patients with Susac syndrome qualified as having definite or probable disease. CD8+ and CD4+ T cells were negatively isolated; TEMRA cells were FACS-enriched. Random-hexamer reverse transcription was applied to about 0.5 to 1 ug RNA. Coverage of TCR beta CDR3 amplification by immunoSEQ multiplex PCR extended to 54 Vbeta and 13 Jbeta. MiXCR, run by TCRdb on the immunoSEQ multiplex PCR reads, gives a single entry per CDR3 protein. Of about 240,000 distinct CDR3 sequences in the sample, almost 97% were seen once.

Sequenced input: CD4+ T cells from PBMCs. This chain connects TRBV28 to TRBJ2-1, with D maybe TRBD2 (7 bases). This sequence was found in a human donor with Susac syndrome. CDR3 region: CASSRYREGSYNEQFF. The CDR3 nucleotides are TGTGCCAGCAGTCGCTACAGGGAGGGCTCCTACAATGAGCAGTTCTTC. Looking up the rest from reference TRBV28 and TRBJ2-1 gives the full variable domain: DVKVTQSSRYLVKRTGEKVFLECVQDMDHENMFWYRQDPGLGLRLIYFSYDVKMKEKGDIPEGYSVSREKKERFSLILESASTNQTSMYLCASSRYREGSYNEQFFGPGTRLTVL.